These 21 T cell receptor beta chains were sequenced from one sample in a study of cytomegalovirus exposure and HLA in healthy donors. PCR involved 60 Vbeta and 13 Jbeta primers. Generated by immunoSEQ multiplex PCR, the TCRdb table keeps only in-frame clones and is missing some. The sample contains about 110,000 clones, around 72% of which appear only once. The sequencing sample was made of PBMCs. These receptors came from a man aged 25 to 40 in good health and CMV-seronegative.

The chain recombines TRBV29-1 with TRBJ1-3, with D possibly TRBD1 on 5 matching bases. The germline gives CDR1 SQVTM, CDR2 ANQGSEA. V was pared by 4 bases and J by 2 bases, with 15 bases between. The CDR3 consists of 15 residues. CDR3 nucleotide sequence: TGCAGCGTTGTCTTAGGGGCAGCTCCTGGAAACACCATATATTTT. Its translation is CSVVLGAAPGNTIYF.

The chain combines TRBV7-2 with TRBJ2-5; 12 nucleotides match TRBD2. Germline V gene sequence: CDR1 SGHTA, CDR2 FQGNSA. CDR3 size: 18 residues. The trim removed 3 bases at V and 2 bases at J, leaving 10 bases unmatched. CDR3 amino acids: CASSLTGLAGTAQETQYF. For the CDR3, the DNA is TGTGCCAGCAGCTTGACCGGACTAGCGGGGACGGCTCAAGAGACCCAGTACTTC.

This clone was observed a handful of times. The chain combines TRBV5-6 with TRBJ2-5; possible D gene TRBD1, 5 bases. CDR1 SGHDT and CDR2 YYEEEE come from the germline V gene. This CDR3 is built from 16 residues. V was pared by 4 bases and J by 1 base, with 17 bases between. Here the CDR3 reads CASSAQGVRAQETQYF. The CDR3 DNA follows: TGTGCCAGCAGCGCCCAAGGGGTCCGGGCCCAAGAGACCCAGTACTTC.

The V and J genes are TRBV5-6 and TRBJ1-2, with D hard to call. V dropped 5 bases and J dropped 2 bases, with 13 bases sitting between them. CDR3 length equals 14 residues. Looked up from germline, CDR1 is SGHDT and CDR2 is YYEEEE. CDR3 region: CASSYGRLNYGYTF. The DNA for the CDR3 is TGTGCCAGCAGTTACGGGAGACTAAACTATGGCTACACCTTC.

This clone was observed a few times. This rearrangement joins TRBV5-1 to TRBJ2-7, with D possibly being TRBD2 (5 bases). Per the germline V gene, CDR1 is SGHRS and CDR2 is YFSETQ. V was cut by 0 bases and J by 0 bases, with 10 bases left in between. The CDR3 contains 15 residues. The CDR3: CASSLEPGGSYEQYF. The CDR3 nucleotides read TGCGCCAGCAGCTTGGAACCTGGAGGCTCCTACGAGCAGTACTTC.

This chain connects TRBV19 to TRBJ2-7; perhaps TRBD1 as D (7 bases). This CDR3 region has 14 residues. V dropped 3 bases and J dropped 6 bases, with 15 bases sitting between them. CDR1 is LNHDA, CDR2 SQIVND, per germline (reference sequence). The CDR3 coding sequence is TGTGCCAGTAGTATGGGGGGACAGTTTCCCGAGCAGTACTTC. Amino acid sequence: CASSMGGQFPEQYF.

This clone was seen only a few times. The rearrangement joins TRBV19 to TRBJ1-3; the D gene is possibly TRBD1 (5 bases). CDR1 and CDR2 (germline): LNHDA, SQIVND (reference sequence). CDR3 length: 15 amino acids. V lost 6 bases and J 0 bases, leaving 12 bases between the germline ends. The CDR3 region has the DNA TGTGCCAGTAGCTCCATCCAGGGCTCTGGAAACACCATATATTTT. It codes for CASSSIQGSGNTIYF.

The chain employs TRBV2 and TRBJ2-7; D possibly corresponds to TRBD2 (5 bases). Germline CDR1 and CDR2: SNHLY and FYNNEI. Deletions cut 7 bases from V and 3 bases from J, with 13 bases between. The CDR3 has 13 amino acids. In DNA, the CDR3 is TGTGCCAGCACTCCGGCACTAGGCTACGAGCAGTACTTC. It specifies CASTPALGYEQYF.

Only a few counts were recorded for this clone. This CDR3 is CASSLDKHGYTF. DNA for the CDR3: TGTGCCAGCAGCTTAGATAAGCATGGCTACACCTTC. This rearrangement joins TRBV7-2 to TRBJ1-2; D gene unclear. Germline assignment: CDR1 SGHTA and CDR2 FQGNSA. The CDR3 is 12 residues long. Trimming pared 1 base from V and 6 bases from J, leaving 6 bases between.

The chain carries TRBV5-1 and TRBJ2-7; D is perhaps TRBD2 (5 bases). This CDR3 is built from 12 residues. With 5 bases removed from V and 2 bases from J, the gap between germline ends came to 8 bases. In germline, CDR1 is SGHRS, CDR2 YFSETQ. The CDR3 nucleotides read TGCGCCAGCAGGGACTTTACCTACGAGCAGTACTTC. Its protein is CASRDFTYEQYF.

The genes are TRBV18 and TRBJ1-5, with TRBD1 matching over 7 bases. V lost 5 bases and J lost 3; bases outside the gene matches: 7. The CDR3 is made up of 15 amino acids. From germline, CDR1 is KGHSH and CDR2 LQKENI. CDR3 loop: CASSGDSIVNQPQHF. The CDR3 DNA is TGTGCCAGCTCAGGGGACAGCATCGTCAATCAGCCCCAGCATTTT. Complete variable domain (other parts from reference TRBV18 and TRBJ1-5): NAGVMQNPRHLVRRRGQEARLRCSPMKGHSHVYWYRQLPEEGLKFMVYLQKENIIDESGMPKERFSAEFPKEGPSILRIQQVVRGDSAAYFCASSGDSIVNQPQHFGDGTRLSIL.

V gene TRBV5-4 combines with J gene TRBJ2-6; no clear D gene. V was clipped by 4 bases and J by 0 bases, with 8 bases between them. CDR1 SGHNT and CDR2 YYREEE come from the germline V gene (reference sequence). The CDR3 is made up of 15 amino acids. CDR3 amino acids: CASSPPGSGANVLTF. For the CDR3, the DNA is TGTGCCAGCAGCCCCCCAGGCTCTGGGGCCAACGTCCTGACTTTC.

This chain connects TRBV28 to TRBJ2-5; D may be TRBD1 (5 bases). V was shortened by 6 bases and J by 5 bases, with 13 bases between the two germline ends. This CDR3 region has 13 residues. The germline V gene encodes CDR1 MDHEN and CDR2 SYDVKM. In DNA form, the CDR3 reads TGTGCCAGCAGGGGGCGCCCCCGGGAGACCCAGTACTTC. This codes for CASRGRPRETQYF.

The chain has TRBV19 and TRBJ1-1; the match to TRBD1 covers 7 bases. This CDR3 spans 15 amino acids. Germline values: CDR1 LNHDA, CDR2 SQIVND (reference sequence). V shed 7 bases and J 4 bases; nucleotides not matched to a gene: 12. CDR3 nucleotide sequence: TGTGCCAGTACCGTATGGGACAGTGGGGGCACTGAAGCTTTCTTT. This translates into CASTVWDSGGTEAFF. The full variable domain, completed using reference TRBV19 and TRBJ1-1, is DGGITQSPKYLFRKEGQNVTLSCEQNLNHDAMYWYRQDPGQGLRLIYYSQIVNDFQKGDIAEGYSVSREKKESFPLTVTSAQKNPTAFYLCASTVWDSGGTEAFFGQGTRLTVV.

The V gene is TRBV6-1, the J gene TRBJ1-6; a possible D gene is TRBD1 (5 bases). Deletions cut 6 bases from V and 7 bases from J, with 13 bases between. Germline-derived CDR1 and CDR2 are MNHNS and SASEGT. The CDR3 loop spans 14 amino acids. The CDR3 spells CASSRDSWNSPLHF. CDR3 in DNA: TGTGCCAGCAGCCGTGACAGTTGGAATTCACCCCTCCACTTT.

The genes are TRBV4-3 and TRBJ1-3, with D perhaps TRBD1 (6 bases). The CDR3 runs 16 residues. V lost 3 bases and J lost 2, with 14 bases in between. In germline, CDR1 is LGHNA, CDR2 YSLEER. CDR3 in amino acids: CASSHQQGIAGNTIYF. CDR3 bases: TGCGCCAGCAGCCACCAACAGGGTATAGCTGGAAACACCATATATTTT.

The chain employs TRBV5-1 and TRBJ1-1, with D unclear. Germline CDR1 reads SGHRS; CDR2 reads YFSETQ. The V gene lost 1 base and the J gene lost 4 bases, with 14 bases spanning the gap. This CDR3 contains 15 residues. The CDR3 loop is CASSLNAGRVTEAFF. CDR3 sequence (DNA): TGCGCCAGCAGCTTGAATGCGGGAAGGGTCACTGAAGCTTTCTTT.

This clone occurred once. The rearrangement uses TRBV5-1 and TRBJ2-1, with 8 bases identical to TRBD1. The J segment lost 7 bases and the V segment lost 2 bases, leaving 11 bases of the junction unmatched. The CDR3 consists of 16 residues. In germline, CDR1 is SGHRS, CDR2 YFSETQ. CDR3 sequence (DNA): TGCGCCAGCAGCTTCTCTCCAGGGGGCAGCAAGAATGAGCAGTTCTTC. Protein sequence: CASSFSPGGSKNEQFF. The whole variable domain, remainder taken from reference TRBV5-1 and TRBJ2-1, is KAGVTQTPRYLIKTRGQQVTLSCSPISGHRSVSWYQQTPGQGLQFLFEYFSETQRNKGNFPGRFSGRQFSNSRSEMNVSTLELGDSALYLCASSFSPGGSKNEQFFGPGTRLTVL.

The chain couples TRBV7-3 to TRBJ2-2; 11 positions match TRBD2. The CDR3 runs 15 residues. Trimming removed 5 bases from V and 6 bases from J; junction bases left unmatched: 5. In germline, CDR1 is SGHTA, CDR2 FQGTGA. CDR3 sequence (DNA): TGTGCCAGCAGCACAGGACTAGCGGGTTCCGGGGAGCTGTTTTTT. Its protein is CASSTGLAGSGELFF. The whole variable domain, remainder taken from reference TRBV7-3 and TRBJ2-2, is GAGVSQTPSNKVTEKGKYVELRCDPISGHTALYWYRQSLGQGPEFLIYFQGTGAADDSGLPNDRFFAVRPEGSVSTLKIQRTERGDSAVYLCASSTGLAGSGELFFGEGSRLTVL.

The chain employs TRBV18 and TRBJ2-5; possibly TRBD1 for D (5 bases). V gave up 8 bases and J gave up 0 bases, with 13 bases separating them. Germline V gene sequence: CDR1 KGHSH, CDR2 LQKENI. The CDR3 runs 14 residues. CDR3 nucleotide sequence: TGTGCCAGCCTGAAAAGGGGAAACCAAGAGACCCAGTACTTC. Amino acids: CASLKRGNQETQYF.

J is TRBJ1-2 and V is TRBV6-6, with TRBD1 matching 7 bases. The trim removed 6 bases at V and 8 bases at J, leaving 15 bases unmatched. The germline V gene encodes CDR1 MNHNY and CDR2 SVGAGI (reference sequence). This CDR3 has 15 residues. The CDR3 DNA sequence: TGTGCCAGCAGCATGGACAGGACGATTTTGGGAGGCTACACCTTC. Its translation: CASSMDRTILGGYTF.